Here is one T cell receptor beta chain with its context. The CDR3 length is 15 residues. Per the germline V gene, CDR1 is SGHDT and CDR2 is YYEEEE. V lost 4 bases, J lost 5 bases, and 5 bases stayed unmatched. The data derive from a study of blood T cell repertoires in COVID-19. Study details: Acute-phase and convalescent COVID-19 samples originated in the United States, Italy and Spain.

Assay used: immunoSEQ multiplex PCR; TCRdb lists only in-frame clones, some missing. The sample yields roughly 68,000 clones, around nine tenths seen once. Enrolment of Seattle patients took place during active infection, and they were followed longitudinally. The clonotype comes from a man aged 40-55 years with COVID-19, enrolled during active disease. This sequence joins TRBV5-6 and TRBJ2-5; TRBD2 matches 13 bases. Sample: peripheral blood. The chain's CDR3 is CASSPTSGGTETQYF. In DNA, the CDR3 is TGTGCCAGCAGCCCGACTAGCGGGGGGACGGAGACCCAGTACTTC.